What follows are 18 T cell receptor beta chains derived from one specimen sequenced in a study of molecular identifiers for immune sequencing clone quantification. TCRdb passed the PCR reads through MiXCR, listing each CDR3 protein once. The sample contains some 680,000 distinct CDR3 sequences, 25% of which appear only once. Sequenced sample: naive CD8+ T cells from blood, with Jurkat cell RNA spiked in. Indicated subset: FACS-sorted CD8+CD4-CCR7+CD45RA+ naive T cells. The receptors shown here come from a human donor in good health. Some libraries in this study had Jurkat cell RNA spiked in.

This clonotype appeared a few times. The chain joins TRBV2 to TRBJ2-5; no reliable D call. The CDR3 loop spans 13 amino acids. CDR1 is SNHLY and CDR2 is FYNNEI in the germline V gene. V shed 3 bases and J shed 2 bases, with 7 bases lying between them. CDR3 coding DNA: TGTGCCAGCAGTGACTGGCAGCAAGAGACCCAGTACTTC. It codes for CASSDWQQETQYF.

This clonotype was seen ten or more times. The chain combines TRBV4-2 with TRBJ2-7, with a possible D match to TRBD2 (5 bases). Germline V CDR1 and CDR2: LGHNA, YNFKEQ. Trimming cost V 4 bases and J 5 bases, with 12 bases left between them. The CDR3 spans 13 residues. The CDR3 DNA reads TGTGCCAGCAGCCCCTTTGGGAGTAACGAGCAGTACTTC. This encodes CASSPFGSNEQYF.

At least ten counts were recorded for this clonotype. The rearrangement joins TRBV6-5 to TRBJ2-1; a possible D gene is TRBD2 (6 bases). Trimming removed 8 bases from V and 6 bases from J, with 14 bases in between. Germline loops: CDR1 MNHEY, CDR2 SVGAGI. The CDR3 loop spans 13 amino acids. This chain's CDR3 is CASFSGATNEQFF. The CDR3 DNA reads TGTGCCAGCTTCTCGGGAGCTACCAATGAGCAGTTCTTC.

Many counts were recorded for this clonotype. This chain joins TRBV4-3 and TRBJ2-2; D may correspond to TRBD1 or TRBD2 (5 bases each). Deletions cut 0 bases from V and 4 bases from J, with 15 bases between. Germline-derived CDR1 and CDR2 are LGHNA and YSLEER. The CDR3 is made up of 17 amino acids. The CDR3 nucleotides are TGCGCCAGCAGCCAAGATCGGGCCGGGGCGAGCACCGGGGAGCTGTTTTTT. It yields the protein CASSQDRAGASTGELFF.

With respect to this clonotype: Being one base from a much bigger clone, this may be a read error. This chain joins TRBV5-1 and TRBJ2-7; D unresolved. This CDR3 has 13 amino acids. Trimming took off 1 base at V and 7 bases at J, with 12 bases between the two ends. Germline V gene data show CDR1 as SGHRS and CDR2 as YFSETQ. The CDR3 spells CASSLSWCGEQYF. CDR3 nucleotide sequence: TGCGCCAGCAGCTTGTCCTGGTGTGGAGAGCAGTACTTC.

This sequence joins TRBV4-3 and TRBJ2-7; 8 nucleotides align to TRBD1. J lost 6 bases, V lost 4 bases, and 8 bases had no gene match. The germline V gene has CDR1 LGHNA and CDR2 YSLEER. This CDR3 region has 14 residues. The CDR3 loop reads CASSPRTGWCEQYF. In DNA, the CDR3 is TGCGCCAGCAGCCCCAGGACAGGGTGGTGCGAGCAGTACTTC.

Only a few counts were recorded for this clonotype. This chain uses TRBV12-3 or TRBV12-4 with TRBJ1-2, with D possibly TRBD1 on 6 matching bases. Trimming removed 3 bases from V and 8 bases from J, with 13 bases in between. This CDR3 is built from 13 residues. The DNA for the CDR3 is TGTGCCAGCAGTTTTCTGGGGGCGCCCGGCTACACCTTC. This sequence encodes CASSFLGAPGYTF.

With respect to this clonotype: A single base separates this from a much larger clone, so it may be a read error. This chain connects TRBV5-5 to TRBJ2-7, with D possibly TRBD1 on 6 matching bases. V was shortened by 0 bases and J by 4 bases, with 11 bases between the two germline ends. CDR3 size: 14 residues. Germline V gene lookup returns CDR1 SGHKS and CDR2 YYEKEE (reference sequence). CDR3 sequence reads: CASSLDPTGYEQYF. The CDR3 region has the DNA TGTGCCAGCAGCTTGGACCCTACAGGGTACGAGCAGTACTTC.

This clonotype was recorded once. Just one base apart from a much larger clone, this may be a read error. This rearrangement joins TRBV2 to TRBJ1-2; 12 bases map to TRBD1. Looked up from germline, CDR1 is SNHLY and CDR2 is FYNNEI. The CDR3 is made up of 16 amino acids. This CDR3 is CASSRTPGTGGLGYAF. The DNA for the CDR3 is TGTGCCAGCAGTCGTACTCCCGGGACAGGGGGCCTTGGCTACGCCTTC. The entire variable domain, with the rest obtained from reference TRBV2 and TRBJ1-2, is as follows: EPEVTQTPSHQVTQMGQEVILRCVPISNHLYFYWYRQILGQKVEFLVSFYNNEISEKSEIFDDQFSVERPDGSNFTLKIRSTKLEDSAMYFCASSRTPGTGGLGYAFGSGTRLTVV.

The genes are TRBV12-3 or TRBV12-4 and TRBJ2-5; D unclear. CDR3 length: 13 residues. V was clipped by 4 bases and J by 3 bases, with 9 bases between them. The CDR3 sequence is CASSSRDEETQYF. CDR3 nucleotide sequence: TGTGCCAGCAGTTCTAGGGATGAAGAGACCCAGTACTTC.

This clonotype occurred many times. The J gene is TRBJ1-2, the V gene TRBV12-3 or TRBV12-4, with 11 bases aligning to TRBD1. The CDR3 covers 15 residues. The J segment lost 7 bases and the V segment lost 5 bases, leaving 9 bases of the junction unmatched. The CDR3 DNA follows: TGTGCCAGCAGTCCTTACGGACAGGGGGCAATTGGCTACACCTTC. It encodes CASSPYGQGAIGYTF.

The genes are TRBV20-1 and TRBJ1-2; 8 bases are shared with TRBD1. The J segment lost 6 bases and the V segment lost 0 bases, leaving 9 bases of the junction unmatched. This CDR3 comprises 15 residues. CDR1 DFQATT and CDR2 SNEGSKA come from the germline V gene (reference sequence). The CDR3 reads CSARDLRGLIDGYTF. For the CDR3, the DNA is TGCAGTGCTAGAGACCTCAGGGGGCTAATCGATGGCTACACCTTC.

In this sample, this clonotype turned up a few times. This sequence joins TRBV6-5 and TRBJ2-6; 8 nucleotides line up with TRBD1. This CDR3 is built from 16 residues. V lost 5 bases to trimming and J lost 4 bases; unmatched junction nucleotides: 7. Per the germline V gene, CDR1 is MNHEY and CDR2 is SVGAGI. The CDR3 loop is CASSMDRAAGANVLTF. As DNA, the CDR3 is TGTGCCAGCAGTATGGACAGGGCAGCGGGGGCCAACGTCCTGACTTTC.

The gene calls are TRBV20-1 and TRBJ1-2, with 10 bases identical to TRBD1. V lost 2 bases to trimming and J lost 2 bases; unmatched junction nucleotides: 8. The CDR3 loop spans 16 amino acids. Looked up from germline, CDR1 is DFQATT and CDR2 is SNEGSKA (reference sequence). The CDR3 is CSARHTGQGRNYGYTF. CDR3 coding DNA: TGCAGTGCTAGACACACGGGACAGGGGCGGAACTATGGCTACACCTTC.

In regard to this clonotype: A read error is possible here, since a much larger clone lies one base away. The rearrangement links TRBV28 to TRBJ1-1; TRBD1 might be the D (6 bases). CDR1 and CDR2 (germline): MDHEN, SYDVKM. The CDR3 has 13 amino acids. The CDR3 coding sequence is TGTGCCTGCAGTCAAGGATACGACAGGGAAGCTTTCTTT. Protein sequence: CACSQGYDREAFF.

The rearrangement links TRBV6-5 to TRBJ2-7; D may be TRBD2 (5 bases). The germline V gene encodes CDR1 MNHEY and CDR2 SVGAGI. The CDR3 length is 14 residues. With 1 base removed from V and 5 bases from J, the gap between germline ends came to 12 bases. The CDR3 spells CASSYLASFNEQYF. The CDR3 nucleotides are TGTGCCAGCAGTTACTTGGCTAGCTTCAACGAGCAGTACTTC.

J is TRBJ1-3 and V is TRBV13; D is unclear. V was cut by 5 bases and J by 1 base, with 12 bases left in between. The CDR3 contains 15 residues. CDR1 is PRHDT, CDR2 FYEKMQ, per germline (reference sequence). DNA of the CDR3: TGTGCCAGCAGCGCGCTCGGTTTTTCTGGAAACACCATATATTTT. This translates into CASSALGFSGNTIYF.

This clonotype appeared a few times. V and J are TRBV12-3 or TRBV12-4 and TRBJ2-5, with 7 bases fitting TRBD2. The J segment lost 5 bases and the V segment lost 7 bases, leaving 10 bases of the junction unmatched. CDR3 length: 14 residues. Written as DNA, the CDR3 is TGTGCCAGCACCCGGGACTACTCCCGGGAGACCCAGTACTTC. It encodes CASTRDYSRETQYF.